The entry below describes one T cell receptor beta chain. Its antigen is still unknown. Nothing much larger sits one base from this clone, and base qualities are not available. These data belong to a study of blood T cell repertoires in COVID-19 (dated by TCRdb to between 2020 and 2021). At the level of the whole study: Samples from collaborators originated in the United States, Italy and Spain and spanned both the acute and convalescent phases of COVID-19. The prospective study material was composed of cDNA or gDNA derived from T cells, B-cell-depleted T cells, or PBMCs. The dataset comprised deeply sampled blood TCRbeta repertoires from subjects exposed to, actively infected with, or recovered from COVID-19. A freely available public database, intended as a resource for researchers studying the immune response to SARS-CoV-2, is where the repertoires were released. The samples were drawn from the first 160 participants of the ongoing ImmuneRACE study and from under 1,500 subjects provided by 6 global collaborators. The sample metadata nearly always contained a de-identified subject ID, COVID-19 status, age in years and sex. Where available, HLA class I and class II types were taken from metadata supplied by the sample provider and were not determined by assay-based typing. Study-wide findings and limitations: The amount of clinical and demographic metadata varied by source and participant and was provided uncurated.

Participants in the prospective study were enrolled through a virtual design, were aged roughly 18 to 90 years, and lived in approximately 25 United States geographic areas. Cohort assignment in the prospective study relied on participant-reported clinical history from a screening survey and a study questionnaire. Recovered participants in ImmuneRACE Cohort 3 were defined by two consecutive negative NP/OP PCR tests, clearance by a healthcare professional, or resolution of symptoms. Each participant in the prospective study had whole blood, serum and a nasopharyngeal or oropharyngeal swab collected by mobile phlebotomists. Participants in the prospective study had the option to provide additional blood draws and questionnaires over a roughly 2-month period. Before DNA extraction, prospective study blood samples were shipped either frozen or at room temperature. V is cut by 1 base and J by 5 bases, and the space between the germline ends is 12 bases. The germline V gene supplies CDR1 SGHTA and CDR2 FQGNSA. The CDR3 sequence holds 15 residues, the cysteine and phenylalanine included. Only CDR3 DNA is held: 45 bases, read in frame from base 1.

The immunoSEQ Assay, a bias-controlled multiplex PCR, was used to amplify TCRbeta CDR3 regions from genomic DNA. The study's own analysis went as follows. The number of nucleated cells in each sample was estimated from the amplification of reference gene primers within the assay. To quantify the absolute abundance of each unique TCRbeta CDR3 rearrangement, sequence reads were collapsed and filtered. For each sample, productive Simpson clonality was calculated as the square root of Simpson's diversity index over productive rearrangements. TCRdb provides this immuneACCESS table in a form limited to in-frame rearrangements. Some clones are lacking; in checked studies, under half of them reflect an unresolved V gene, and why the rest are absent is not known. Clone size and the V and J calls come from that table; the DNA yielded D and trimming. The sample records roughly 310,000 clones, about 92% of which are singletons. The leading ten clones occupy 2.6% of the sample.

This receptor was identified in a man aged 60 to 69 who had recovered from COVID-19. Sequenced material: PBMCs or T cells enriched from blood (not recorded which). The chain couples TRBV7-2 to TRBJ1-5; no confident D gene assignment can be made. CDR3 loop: CASSLGYQPDQPQHF. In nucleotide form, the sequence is TGTGCCAGCAGCTTAGGCTACCAACCGGATCAGCCCCAGCATTTT.